The 31 T cell receptor beta chains listed next were all sequenced from one sample in a study of cytomegalovirus exposure and HLA in healthy donors. 60 Vbeta and 13 Jbeta primers were used in PCR. Profiling relied on immunoSEQ multiplex PCR, and the TCRdb table lists in-frame clones only, not all of them. The sample includes about 150,000 clones. Input material: PBMCs. These receptors originate from a woman in her forties or fifties in good health and CMV-seronegative.

The rearrangement joins TRBV4-2 to TRBJ2-7; the match to TRBD2 covers 10 bases. CDR3 length equals 15 residues. The ends lost 1 base at V and 3 bases at J; junction bases unmatched: 3. Germline V lookup: CDR1 LGHNA, CDR2 YNFKEQ. CDR3 sequence: CASSQALAGDYEQYF. In DNA, the CDR3 is TGTGCCAGCAGCCAAGCCCTAGCGGGGGACTACGAGCAGTACTTC.

This chain joins TRBV7-6 and TRBJ2-7; D is possibly TRBD2 (6 bases). The CDR3 is made up of 14 amino acids. Deletions cut 5 bases from V and 6 bases from J, with 17 bases between. Germline V CDR1 and CDR2: SGHVS, FNYEAQ. As DNA, the CDR3 is TGTGCCAGCAGCCAAAATGCGGGACTGTCCGAGCAGTACTTC. This gives the protein CASSQNAGLSEQYF.

The rearrangement joins TRBV29-1 to TRBJ2-6; 8 nucleotides agree with TRBD1. Trimming took 4 bases from V and 0 from J; bases not matched to a gene: 8. The length of the CDR3 is 17 residues. The germline V gene encodes CDR1 SQVTM and CDR2 ANQGSEA. CDR3 sequence: CSVVLDRASSGANVLTF. The CDR3 DNA is TGCAGCGTTGTGTTGGACAGGGCGAGCTCTGGGGCCAACGTCCTGACTTTC.

The genes are TRBV28 and TRBJ1-5; 8 bases align to TRBD1. Germline CDR1 and CDR2: MDHEN and SYDVKM. J lost 5 bases, V lost 3 bases, and 6 bases had no gene match. The CDR3 consists of 15 residues. This chain's CDR3 is CASSFTGQGDQPQHF. The CDR3 region has the DNA TGTGCCAGCAGTTTCACCGGACAGGGAGATCAGCCCCAGCATTTT.

This chain connects TRBV6-6 to TRBJ2-5; 9 bases agree with TRBD2. J gave up 5 bases and V 7 bases, and 14 bases lay outside the gene matches. CDR3 size: 16 residues. The germline V gene encodes CDR1 MNHNY and CDR2 SVGAGI (reference sequence). The CDR3 DNA is TGTGCCAGCACCCCCGAGCGGGGGGTTCCCTGGGAGACCCAGTACTTC. Encoded protein: CASTPERGVPWETQYF.

This chain joins TRBV9 and TRBJ1-3; 7 nucleotides match TRBD1. The germline gives CDR1 SGDLS, CDR2 YYNGEE. The CDR3 covers 15 residues. The V segment lost 0 bases and the J segment 2 bases; nucleotides outside the gene matches: 2. This CDR3 is CASSVATGAGNTIYF. DNA for the CDR3: TGTGCCAGCAGCGTAGCTACAGGGGCTGGAAACACCATATATTTT.

The genes are TRBV5-1 and TRBJ2-7, with 8 bases that match TRBD2. This CDR3 has 15 residues. In germline, CDR1 is SGHRS, CDR2 YFSETQ. V lost 3 bases to trimming and J lost 5 bases; unmatched junction nucleotides: 10. CDR3 nucleotides: TGCGCCAGCAGCTGGGCCAGTATGACTAGCGACGAGCAGTACTTC. This translates into CASSWASMTSDEQYF.

The genes are TRBV7-6 and TRBJ2-7; D possibly corresponds to TRBD1 (6 bases). The CDR3 sequence is 16 residues long. Germline V gene sequence: CDR1 SGHVS, CDR2 FNYEAQ. V gave up 2 bases and J gave up 0 bases, with 14 bases separating them. DNA for the CDR3: TGTGCCAGCAGCTTAATGCAGGGGCCGCGCTCCTACGAGCAGTACTTC. Its translation: CASSLMQGPRSYEQYF.

The chain combines TRBV6-4 with TRBJ2-7, with 15 bases fitting TRBD2. V was clipped by 11 bases and J by 1 base; unmatched bases: 12. CDR3 length equals 17 residues. Germline loops: CDR1 MRHNA, CDR2 SNTAGT. The CDR3 DNA sequence: TGTGCCCTGGAAGGTTTGGGACTAGCGGGGGGTTCCTACGAGCAGTACTTC. Translated: CALEGLGLAGGSYEQYF.

The chain joins TRBV5-1 to TRBJ2-5; 9 bases agree with TRBD1. From germline, CDR1 is SGHRS and CDR2 YFSETQ. The CDR3 has 14 residues. The ends lost 3 bases at V and 1 base at J; junction bases unmatched: 1. The CDR3 loop reads CASSWTGVQETQYF. As DNA, the CDR3 is TGCGCCAGCAGCTGGACAGGGGTCCAAGAGACCCAGTACTTC.

The rearrangement joins TRBV28 to TRBJ2-7; D perhaps matches TRBD2 (5 bases). The ends were cut back, 2 bases at V and 0 bases at J, with 17 bases in the middle. The CDR3 has 17 residues. Germline values: CDR1 MDHEN, CDR2 SYDVKM. The CDR3 DNA reads TGTGCCAGCAGTTTAAAGGTCGGCGGGTGGAGCTCCTACGAGCAGTACTTC. Translating gives CASSLKVGGWSSYEQYF.

The rearrangement joins TRBV7-3 to TRBJ1-2, with 7 bases that match TRBD1. This CDR3 is built from 13 residues. After removal of 3 bases from V and 3 bases from J, the junction contained 1 base not matched to a gene. CDR1 and CDR2 from the germline V gene are SGHTA and FQGTGA. The CDR3 DNA is TGTGCCAGCAGCTTTGGGACAGACTATGGCTACACCTTC. This gives the protein CASSFGTDYGYTF.

As DNA, the CDR3 is TGTGCCAGCAGTGAAGGGCGGGTCCACGAGCAGTACTTC. It is translated as CASSEGRVHEQYF. V usage is TRBV6-1 and J usage is TRBJ2-7; tentative D call: TRBD2 (5 bases). Germline loops: CDR1 MNHNS, CDR2 SASEGT. V shed 1 base and J shed 5 bases, with 9 bases lying between them. This CDR3 is 13 amino acids long.

The CDR3 loop reads CASSPRGARDSYEQYF. CDR3 nucleotide sequence: TGCGCCAGCAGCCCTCGCGGGGCCAGGGACTCCTACGAGCAGTACTTC. The rearrangement joins TRBV5-1 to TRBJ2-7, with TRBD2 as a possible D gene (6 bases). V lost 4 bases and J 0 bases, leaving 17 bases between the germline ends. CDR1 SGHRS and CDR2 YFSETQ come from the germline V gene. The CDR3 length is 16 residues.

The V and J genes are TRBV5-1 and TRBJ2-1; 8 bases match TRBD2. The V gene end was trimmed by 3 bases and the J gene end by 8 bases; junction bases not matched to a gene: 16. The CDR3 has 17 residues. The germline CDR1 and CDR2 sequences are SGHRS and YFSETQ. This CDR3 reads CASSSGATSGSLDEQFF. The CDR3 DNA reads as TGCGCCAGCAGCTCCGGTGCTACGAGCGGGAGTTTAGATGAGCAGTTCTTC.

V is TRBV19 and J is TRBJ1-2; tentatively, D is TRBD1 (6 bases). Trimming removed 6 bases at V and 0 bases at J, with 11 bases between. The germline CDR1 and CDR2 sequences are LNHDA and SQIVND (reference sequence). The CDR3 loop spans 14 amino acids. CDR3 DNA: TGTGCCAGTAGAGACAGGATAACTAACTATGGCTACACCTTC. Amino acid sequence: CASRDRITNYGYTF.

This chain links TRBV7-8 with TRBJ2-2, with TRBD1 matching 9 bases. The V segment lost 7 bases and the J segment 1 base; nucleotides outside the gene matches: 7. The length of the CDR3 is 16 residues. Germline V gene sequence: CDR1 SGHVS, CDR2 FQNEAQ. The DNA of the CDR3 is TGTGCCAGCATCGATATGACAGGGGGGAACACCGGGGAGCTGTTTTTT. Its protein product is CASIDMTGGNTGELFF.

The chain uses TRBV25-1 and TRBJ1-4; 7 bases are shared with TRBD1. The CDR3 is 14 residues long. J gave up 5 bases and V 5 bases, and 5 bases lay outside the gene matches. CDR1 and CDR2 (germline): MGHDK, SYGVNS. In DNA, the CDR3 is TGTGCCAGCAGTTGGGACAGAACCAATGAAAAACTGTTTTTT. Amino acid sequence: CASSWDRTNEKLFF. Full variable domain (rest looked up from reference TRBV25-1 and TRBJ1-4): EADIYQTPRYLVIGTGKKITLECSQTMGHDKMYWYQQDPGMELHLIHYSYGVNSTEKGDLSSESTVSRIRTEHFPLTLESARPSHTSQYLCASSWDRTNEKLFFGSGTQLSVL.

The chain joins TRBV5-1 to TRBJ2-2, with D perhaps TRBD1 (7 bases). The CDR3 consists of 14 residues. Germline CDR1 SGHRS, CDR2 YFSETQ. V was clipped by 5 bases and J by 6 bases, with 14 bases between them. The CDR3 DNA sequence: TGCGCCAGCAGGCGGGACAGTGACGCCGGGGAGCTGTTTTTT. This codes for CASRRDSDAGELFF.

This chain links TRBV27 with TRBJ2-2; TRBD2 matches 11 bases. CDR3 length equals 17 residues. CDR1 is MNHEY, CDR2 SMNVEV, per germline (reference sequence). V lost 6 bases and J lost 4; bases outside the gene matches: 10. CDR3 region: CASRPLLAGAFTGELFF. In DNA, the CDR3 is TGTGCCAGCAGGCCTCTACTAGCGGGGGCCTTCACCGGGGAGCTGTTTTTT.

The chain links TRBV27 to TRBJ2-1; TRBD2 matches at 8 bases. CDR1 is MNHEY, CDR2 SMNVEV, per germline (reference sequence). This CDR3 is built from 17 residues. V gave up 7 bases and J gave up 6 bases; unmatched junction bases: 17. CDR3 DNA sequence: TGTGCCAGCATCCCCACTTATGGGGCGGGAGGTACCAATGAGCAGTTCTTC. Its protein product is CASIPTYGAGGTNEQFF.

The gene calls are TRBV14 and TRBJ2-2, with 9 positions matching TRBD1. The V segment lost 3 bases and the J segment 5 bases; nucleotides outside the gene matches: 7. The CDR3 totals 16 residues. Per germline, CDR1 SGHDN and CDR2 FVKESK. The CDR3 nucleotides are TGTGCCAGCAGCCAGTACAGGGGGCTTCGGACCGGGGAGCTGTTTTTT. It specifies CASSQYRGLRTGELFF.

The genes are TRBV7-2 and TRBJ2-5, with no clear D. The CDR3 extends over 13 amino acids. Germline V lookup: CDR1 SGHTA, CDR2 FQGNSA. V lost 5 bases and J 2 bases, leaving 9 bases between the germline ends. The CDR3 DNA is TGTGCCAGCAGCCCCCGCTATCAAGAGACCCAGTACTTC. Protein product: CASSPRYQETQYF. Drawing the rest from reference TRBV7-2 and TRBJ2-5, the complete variable domain is GAGVSQSPSNKVTEKGKDVELRCDPISGHTALYWYRQSLGQGLEFLIYFQGNSAPDKSGLPSDRFSAERTGGSVSTLTIQRTQQEDSAVYLCASSPRYQETQYFGPGTRLLVL.

The chain couples TRBV30 to TRBJ1-2, with D hard to call. V lost 5 bases to trimming and J lost 9 bases, with 16 bases between them. This CDR3 is 12 amino acids long. The germline gives CDR1 GTSNPN, CDR2 SVGIG (reference sequence). In DNA, the CDR3 is TGTGCCTGGGGGTACGGGATGGTGAGCTACACCTTC. Translated, it gives CAWGYGMVSYTF.

CDR3 region: CASSPGPGQNYVNEQFF. Here the CDR3 DNA reads TGTGCCAGCAGCCCAGGCCCCGGACAGAACTATGTGAATGAGCAGTTCTTC. This rearrangement joins TRBV5-4 to TRBJ2-1; D possibly corresponds to TRBD1 (6 bases). V was clipped by 4 bases and J by 7 bases, with 24 bases between them. The length of the CDR3 is 17 residues. Germline V CDR1 and CDR2: SGHNT, YYREEE (reference sequence).

The chain links TRBV19 to TRBJ1-2; 11 positions match TRBD1. Unmatched junction bases numbered 2, after V lost 4 bases and J lost 4 bases. CDR1 and CDR2 (germline): LNHDA, SQIVND (reference sequence). This CDR3 is 14 amino acids long. CDR3 coding DNA: TGTGCCAGTAGTACAGGGACAGGGGGCTATGGCTACACCTTC. Amino acid sequence: CASSTGTGGYGYTF.

This chain joins TRBV2 and TRBJ2-7, with TRBD2 matching over 8 bases. The J segment lost 2 bases and the V segment lost 4 bases, leaving 10 bases of the junction unmatched. Germline values: CDR1 SNHLY, CDR2 FYNNEI. This CDR3 spans 16 amino acids. For the CDR3, the DNA is TGTGCCAGCAGTGTGGACGGGGGGGAGAGCGCCTACGAGCAGTACTTC. Translating gives CASSVDGGESAYEQYF.

The chain recombines TRBV30 with TRBJ2-7, with D maybe TRBD2 (5 bases). V was pared by 3 bases and J by 7 bases, with 10 bases between. The germline V gene encodes CDR1 GTSNPN and CDR2 SVGIG (reference sequence). The CDR3 totals 11 residues. CDR3 in DNA: TGTGCCTGGAGCCGCCGAGGGGAGCAGTACTTC. Translation gives CAWSRRGEQYF.

The chain joins TRBV30 to TRBJ1-2; no clear D. With 0 bases removed from V and 7 bases from J, the gap between germline ends came to 18 bases. This CDR3 spans 15 amino acids. Germline V CDR1 and CDR2: GTSNPN, SVGIG (reference sequence). The CDR3 nucleotides read TGTGCCTGGAGTGTACTGGCGGGCATCAAGGCTGGCTACACCTTC. It is translated as CAWSVLAGIKAGYTF.

The J gene is TRBJ2-7, the V gene TRBV13; 9 nucleotides line up with TRBD2. From germline, CDR1 is PRHDT and CDR2 FYEKMQ (reference sequence). This CDR3 is built from 15 residues. V trimming: 0 bases; J trimming: 5 bases; junction bases outside the gene matches: 5. In DNA, the CDR3 is TGTGCCAGCAGCTTAGGGGCTAGCGGGATCCACGAGCAGTACTTC. The encoded protein is CASSLGASGIHEQYF.

The rearrangement links TRBV5-1 to TRBJ2-7; 8 bases map to TRBD1. The length of the CDR3 is 14 residues. Germline CDR1 reads SGHRS; CDR2 reads YFSETQ. With 3 bases clipped from V and 5 bases from J, the junction kept 7 bases outside the gene matches. The CDR3 here is CASSSILRGHEQYF. CDR3 coding DNA: TGCGCCAGCAGCTCCATTCTCAGGGGGCACGAGCAGTACTTC.